This T cell receptor (beta chain) was sequenced in a study of T cell repertoires in cytomegalovirus infection. The count of this clonotype is one. CDR1 DFQATT and CDR2 SNEGSKA come from the germline V gene (reference sequence). V was shortened by 3 bases and J by 5 bases, with 7 bases between the two germline ends. The CDR3 consists of 11 residues. TCRdb reprocessed the reads with MiXCR, giving one entry per CDR3 protein. Of some 230,000 distinct CDR3 sequences in the sample, 22% were seen once. Material: CD8+ T cells from PBMCs. The chain combines TRBV20-1 with TRBJ1-1; D call uncertain. The receptor comes from a human donor in good health (CMV status not recorded). Some clones in this sample may be carry-over from other donors' samples. CDR3 sequence (DNA): TGCAGTGCTAGTGACATGACTGAAGCTTTCTTT. Amino acid sequence: CSASDMTEAFF.